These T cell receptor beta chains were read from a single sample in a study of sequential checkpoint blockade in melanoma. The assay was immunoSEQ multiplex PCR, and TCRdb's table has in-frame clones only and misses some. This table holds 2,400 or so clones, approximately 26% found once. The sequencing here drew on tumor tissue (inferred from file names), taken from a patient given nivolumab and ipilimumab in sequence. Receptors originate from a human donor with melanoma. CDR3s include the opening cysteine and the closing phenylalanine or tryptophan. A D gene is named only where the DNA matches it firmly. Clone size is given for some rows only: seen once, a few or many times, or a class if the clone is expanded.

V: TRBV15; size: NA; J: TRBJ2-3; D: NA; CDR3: CATSRVGGRTDTQYF; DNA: TGTGCCACCAGCAGAGTAGGGGGTCGCACAGATACGCAGTATTTT
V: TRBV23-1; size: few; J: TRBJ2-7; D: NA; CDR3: CASSLGISYEQYF; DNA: TGCGCCAGCAGCTTAGGAATTTCCTACGAGCAGTACTTC
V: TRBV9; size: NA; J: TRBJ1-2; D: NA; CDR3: CASSSVGTPSFRGYTF; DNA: TGTGCCAGCAGTAGCGTCGGGACACCTTCTTTCAGGGGCTACACCTTC
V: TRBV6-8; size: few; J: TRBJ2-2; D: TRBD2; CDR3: CAIRVGGGLTGELFF; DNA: TGTGCCATCAGAGTAGGCGGGGGGCTCACCGGGGAGCTGTTTTTT
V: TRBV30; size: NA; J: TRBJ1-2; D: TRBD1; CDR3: CAWAAGQDYGYTF; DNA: TGTGCCTGGGCCGCGGGACAGGACTATGGCTACACCTTC
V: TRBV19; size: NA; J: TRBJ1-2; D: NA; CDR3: CASSITLGPNYGYTF; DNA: TGTGCCAGTAGTATTACGCTCGGACCTAACTATGGCTACACCTTC
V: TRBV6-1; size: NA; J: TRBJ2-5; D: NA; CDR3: CASSETPDGAETQYF; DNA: TGTGCCAGCAGTGAAACGCCCGACGGGGCAGAGACCCAGTACTTC
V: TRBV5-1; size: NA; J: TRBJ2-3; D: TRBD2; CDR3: CASSWVGGGADTQYF; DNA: TGCGCCAGCAGCTGGGTTGGCGGGGGGGCAGATACGCAGTATTTT
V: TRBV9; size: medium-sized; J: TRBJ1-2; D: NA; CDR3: CASIPGGEGYTF; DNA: TGTGCCAGCATCCCCGGGGGGGAGGGCTACACCTTC
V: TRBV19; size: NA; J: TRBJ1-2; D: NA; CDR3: CASSISDSYGYTF; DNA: TGTGCCAGTAGTATATCTGACAGCTATGGCTACACCTTC
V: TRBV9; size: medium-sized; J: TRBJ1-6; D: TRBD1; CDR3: CASSSHRDRNSPLHF; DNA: TGTGCCAGCAGCTCACACCGGGACAGGAATTCACCCCTCCACTTT
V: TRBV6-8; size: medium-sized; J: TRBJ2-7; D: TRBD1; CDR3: CASSGQGASYEQYF; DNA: TGTGCCAGCAGTGGACAGGGGGCGAGCTACGAGCAGTACTTC
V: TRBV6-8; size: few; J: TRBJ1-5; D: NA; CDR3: CASSLNRNQPQHF; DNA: TGTGCCAGCAGTTTAAATCGTAATCAGCCCCAGCATTTT
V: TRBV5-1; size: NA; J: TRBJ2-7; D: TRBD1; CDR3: CASSSSRSQGAGFYEQYF; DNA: TGCGCCAGCAGCTCATCGCGATCACAGGGGGCAGGTTTCTACGAGCAGTACTTC
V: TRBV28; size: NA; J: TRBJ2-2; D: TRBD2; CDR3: CASSLSGGDTGELFF; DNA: TGTGCCAGCAGTTTAAGCGGGGGTGACACCGGGGAGCTGTTTTTT
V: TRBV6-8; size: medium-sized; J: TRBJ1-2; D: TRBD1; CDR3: CASRTGGAGTYGYTF; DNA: TGTGCCAGCAGAACAGGGGGCGCGGGTACCTATGGCTACACCTTC
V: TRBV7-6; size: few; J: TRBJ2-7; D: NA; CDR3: CASSLGEGGRGHEQYF; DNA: TGTGCCAGCAGCCTAGGAGAGGGGGGAAGGGGGCACGAGCAGTACTTC
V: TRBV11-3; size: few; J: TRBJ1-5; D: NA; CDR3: CASSHGVVDQPQHF; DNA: TGTGCCAGCAGCCACGGAGTAGTCGACCAGCCCCAGCATTTT
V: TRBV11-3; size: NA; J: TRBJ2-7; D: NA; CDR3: CASSPMGPTLSYEQYF; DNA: TGTGCCAGCAGCCCCATGGGGCCAACCCTCTCCTACGAGCAGTACTTC
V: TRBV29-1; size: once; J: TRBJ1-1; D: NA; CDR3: CSVGVLGTPAPEAFF; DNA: TGCAGCGTTGGGGTCCTCGGGACACCCGCTCCTGAAGCTTTCTTT
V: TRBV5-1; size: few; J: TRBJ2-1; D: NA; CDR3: CASSLDFRSSYNEQFF; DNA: TGCGCCAGCAGCTTGGATTTCCGGAGCTCCTACAATGAGCAGTTCTTC
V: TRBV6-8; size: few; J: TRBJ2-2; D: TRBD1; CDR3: CASSLQGARTGELFF; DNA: TGTGCCAGCAGTCTACAGGGGGCGCGGACCGGGGAGCTGTTTTTT
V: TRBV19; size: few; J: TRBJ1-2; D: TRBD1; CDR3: CASSLGGQGNYGYTF; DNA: TGTGCCAGTAGTCTTGGGGGACAGGGAAACTATGGCTACACCTTC
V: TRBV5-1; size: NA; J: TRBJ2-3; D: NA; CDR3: CASSLERGGTDTQYF; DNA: TGCGCCAGCAGCTTGGAGAGGGGGGGCACAGATACGCAGTATTTT
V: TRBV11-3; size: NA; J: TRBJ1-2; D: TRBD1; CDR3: CASSLGQGDYGYTF; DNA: TGTGCCAGCAGCTTGGGGCAGGGGGACTATGGCTACACCTTC
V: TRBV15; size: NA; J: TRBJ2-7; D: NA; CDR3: CATSRELGGGDEQYF; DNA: TGTGCCACCAGCAGAGAGTTAGGGGGCGGGGACGAGCAGTACTTC
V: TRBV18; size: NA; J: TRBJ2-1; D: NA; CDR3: CASSPPRVNPDRSYNEQFF; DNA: TGTGCCAGCTCACCACCGAGGGTTAACCCCGACAGATCCTACAATGAGCAGTTCTTC
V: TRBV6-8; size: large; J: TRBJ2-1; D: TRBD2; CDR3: CASRPSGEAREQFF; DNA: TGTGCCAGCAGGCCTAGCGGGGAAGCTAGAGAGCAGTTCTTC
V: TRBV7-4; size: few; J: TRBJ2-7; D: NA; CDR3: CASSYGPHYEQYF; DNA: TGTGCCAGCAGTTACGGGCCTCACTACGAGCAGTACTTC
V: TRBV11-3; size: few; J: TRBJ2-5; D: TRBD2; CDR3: CASSSTSGDQETQYF; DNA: TGTGCCAGCAGTTCGACTAGCGGGGACCAAGAGACCCAGTACTTC
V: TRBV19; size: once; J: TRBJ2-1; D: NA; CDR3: CASRGTVSSYNEQFF; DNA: TGTGCCAGTAGGGGGACGGTAAGCTCCTACAATGAGCAGTTCTTC
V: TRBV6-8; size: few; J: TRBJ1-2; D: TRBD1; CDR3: CASRPGGRSGYTF; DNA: TGTGCCAGCAGACCAGGGGGAAGGAGTGGCTACACCTTC
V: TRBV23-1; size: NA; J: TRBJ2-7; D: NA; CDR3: CASSLDNSYEQYF; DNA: TGCGCCAGCAGCTTGGACAACTCCTACGAGCAGTACTTC
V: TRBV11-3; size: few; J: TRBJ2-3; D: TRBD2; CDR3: CASSPWAGATDTQYF; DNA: TGTGCCAGCAGCCCATGGGCGGGAGCCACAGATACGCAGTATTTT
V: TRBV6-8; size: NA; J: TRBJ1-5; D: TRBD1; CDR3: CASSLRQGAFQPQHF; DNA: TGTGCCAGCAGTTTACGGCAGGGGGCATTTCAGCCCCAGCATTTT
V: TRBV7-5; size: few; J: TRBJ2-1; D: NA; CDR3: CASSFDRDLNEQFF; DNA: TGTGCCAGCAGCTTCGACAGGGACCTCAATGAGCAGTTCTTC
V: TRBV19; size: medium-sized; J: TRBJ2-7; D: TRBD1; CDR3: CASSIQGVAKGEQYF; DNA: TGTGCCAGTAGTATACAGGGGGTTGCTAAGGGCGAGCAGTACTTC
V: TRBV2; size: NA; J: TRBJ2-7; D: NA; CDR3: CASSEALRGGSYEQYF; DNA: TGTGCCAGCAGTGAAGCGCTCCGGGGAGGCTCCTACGAGCAGTACTTC
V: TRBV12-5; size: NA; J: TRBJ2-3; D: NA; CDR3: CASGLSAGQASTDTQYF; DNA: TGTGCTAGTGGTTTGTCAGCGGGACAGGCTAGCACAGATACGCAGTATTTT
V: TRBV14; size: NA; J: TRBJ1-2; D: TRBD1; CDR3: CASSQAGTGFRYTF; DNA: TGTGCCAGCAGCCAAGCCGGGACAGGGTTTCGCTACACCTTC
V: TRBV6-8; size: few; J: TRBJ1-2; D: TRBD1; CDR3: CASTLWDSGNYGYTF; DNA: TGTGCCAGCACGCTCTGGGACAGTGGGAACTATGGCTACACCTTC
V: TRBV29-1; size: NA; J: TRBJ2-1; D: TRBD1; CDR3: CSVDGQAPNEQFF; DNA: TGCAGCGTTGATGGACAGGCCCCCAATGAGCAGTTCTTC
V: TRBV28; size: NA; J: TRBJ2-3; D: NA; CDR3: CASSFVQGSDTQYF; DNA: TGTGCCAGCAGTTTTGTCCAGGGCTCAGATACGCAGTATTTT
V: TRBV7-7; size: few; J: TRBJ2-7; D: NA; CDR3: CASSPPGGGTTYEQYF; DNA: TGTGCCAGCAGCCCCCCCGGAGGGGGCACAACCTACGAGCAGTACTTC
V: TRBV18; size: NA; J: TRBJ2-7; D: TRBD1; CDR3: CASSPAQGAHEQYF; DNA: TGTGCCAGCTCACCAGCCCAGGGGGCCCACGAGCAGTACTTC
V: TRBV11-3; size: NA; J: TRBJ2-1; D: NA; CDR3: CASSDRVRGYNEQFF; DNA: TGTGCCAGCAGCGATCGTGTCCGAGGGTACAATGAGCAGTTCTTC
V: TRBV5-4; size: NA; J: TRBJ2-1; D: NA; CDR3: CASSYSNLNEQFF; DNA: TGTGCCAGCAGCTACTCAAATCTCAATGAGCAGTTCTTC
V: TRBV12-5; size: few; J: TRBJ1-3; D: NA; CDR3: CASTSPRGSGYTIYF; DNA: TGTGCCAGCACCTCCCCTCGGGGGTCGGGGTACACCATATATTTT
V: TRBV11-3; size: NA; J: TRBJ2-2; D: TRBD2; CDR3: CASSQVPGLAGGKTGELFF; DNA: TGTGCCAGCAGCCAAGTACCGGGACTAGCGGGGGGTAAGACCGGGGAGCTGTTTTTT
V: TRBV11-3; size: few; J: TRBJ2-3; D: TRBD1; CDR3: CASSPSGGRTDTQYF; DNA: TGTGCCAGCAGCCCTTCAGGGGGCAGAACAGATACGCAGTATTTT
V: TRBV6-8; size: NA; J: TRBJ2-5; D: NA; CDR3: CAIPRWGAKETQYF; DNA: TGTGCCATCCCGCGGTGGGGGGCAAAAGAGACCCAGTACTTC
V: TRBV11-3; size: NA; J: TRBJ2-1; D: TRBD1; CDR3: CASSLPGQGSNEQFF; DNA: TGTGCCAGCAGCTTACCGGGACAGGGCAGTAATGAGCAGTTCTTC
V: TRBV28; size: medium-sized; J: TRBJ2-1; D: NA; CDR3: CASSLSGGIDEQFF; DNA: TGTGCCAGCAGTTTATCTGGGGGTATCGATGAGCAGTTCTTC
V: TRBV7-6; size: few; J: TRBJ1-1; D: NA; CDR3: CASSSLGALNTEAFF; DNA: TGTGCCAGCAGCTCGCTGGGGGCCTTGAACACTGAAGCTTTCTTT
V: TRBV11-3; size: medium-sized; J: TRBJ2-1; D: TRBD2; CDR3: CASSLGGGAWDEQFF; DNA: TGTGCCAGCAGCTTAGGCGGGGGGGCCTGGGATGAGCAGTTCTTC
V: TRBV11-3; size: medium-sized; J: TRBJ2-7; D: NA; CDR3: CASSLSGRLSYEQYF; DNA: TGTGCCAGCAGCTTAAGCGGGCGCCTCTCCTACGAGCAGTACTTC
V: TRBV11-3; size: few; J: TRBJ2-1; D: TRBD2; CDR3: CASSSPMGTRAYNEQFF; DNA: TGTGCCAGCAGCTCCCCGATGGGGACTAGAGCCTACAATGAGCAGTTCTTC